A single sample gave rise to the 23 T cell receptor beta chains below, sequenced in a study of blood T cell repertoires in COVID-19 (dated by TCRdb to 2020 to 2022). The library was built by means of the immunoSEQ multiplex PCR assay. TCRdb re-hosts the immuneACCESS table, in-frame sequences only. Its copies lack some clones; in the studies checked, an unresolved V gene accounts for under half of them, and the cause for the rest is not known. The sample records approximately 130,000 clones, more than 75% of which are singletons. The ten largest make up about 1.6% of the sample. What was sequenced was peripheral blood. All receptors derive from a human donor in a cohort sampled during active COVID-19.

As concerns this clone: One junction end does not reproduce the germline sequence, and a read error may be involved. This chain joins TRBV2 and TRBJ1-2; 7 bases align to TRBD1. CDR3 length: 14 residues. CDR1 is SNHLY, CDR2 FYNNEI, per germline. The CDR3 DNA sequence: TGTGCCAGCATTGAACAGGGGCGGAACTATGGCTACACCTTC. Protein: CASIEQGRNYGYTF.

V is TRBV9 and J is TRBJ2-7; TRBD2 aligns across 9 bases. Trimming removed 3 bases from V and 0 bases from J; junction bases left unmatched: 7. Germline CDR1 reads SGDLS; CDR2 reads YYNGEE. This CDR3 is built from 16 residues. The CDR3 DNA reads as TGTGCCAGCAGCGCAAAGGGGACTAGCAGCTCCTACGAGCAGTACTTC. It codes for CASSAKGTSSSYEQYF.

The rearrangement uses TRBV28 and TRBJ2-5, with 7 positions matching TRBD2. J gave up 4 bases and V 3 bases, and 8 bases lay outside the gene matches. CDR1 and CDR2 (germline): MDHEN, SYDVKM. The CDR3 extends over 15 amino acids. The DNA of the CDR3 is TGTGCCAGCAGTTTTAGAACAGCGGGGAGAGAGACCCAGTACTTC. Residues: CASSFRTAGRETQYF.

The V and J genes are TRBV5-1 and TRBJ1-1; 7 bases are a match to TRBD1. The V gene's germline CDR1 is SGHRS and CDR2 YFSETQ. The length of the CDR3 is 15 residues. After removal of 4 bases from V and 3 bases from J, the junction contained 9 bases not matched to a gene. The CDR3, as DNA: TGCGCCAGCAGCCGAGGACAGGTCGGTGACACTGAAGCTTTCTTT. Protein: CASSRGQVGDTEAFF.

The chain uses TRBV7-8 and TRBJ2-1; 9 nucleotides agree with TRBD1. The CDR3 is made up of 15 amino acids. J was trimmed by 6 bases and V by 2 bases; bases with no gene match: 5. CDR1 and CDR2 from the germline V gene are SGHVS and FQNEAQ. The CDR3 reads CASSLQQGAPNEQFF. In nucleotides, the CDR3 is TGTGCCAGCAGCTTACAACAGGGGGCGCCCAATGAGCAGTTCTTC.

This sequence joins TRBV19 and TRBJ2-1, with 8 bases that match TRBD2. V lost 7 bases to trimming and J lost 12 bases; unmatched junction nucleotides: 14. Per germline, CDR1 LNHDA and CDR2 SQIVND (reference sequence). The length of the CDR3 is 14 residues. The CDR3 region is CASTKTPGGERQFF. CDR3 sequence (DNA): TGTGCCAGTACCAAAACCCCGGGGGGGGAAAGGCAGTTCTTC. The entire variable domain, with the rest obtained from reference TRBV19 and TRBJ2-1, is as follows: DGGITQSPKYLFRKEGQNVTLSCEQNLNHDAMYWYRQDPGQGLRLIYYSQIVNDFQKGDIAEGYSVSREKKESFPLTVTSAQKNPTAFYLCASTKTPGGERQFFGPGTRLTVL.

The chain carries TRBV15 and TRBJ2-7, with 9 bases that match TRBD1. The V gene end was trimmed by 5 bases and the J gene end by 1 base; junction bases not matched to a gene: 3. CDR1 and CDR2 from the germline V gene are LNHNV and YYDKDF (reference sequence). The CDR3 runs to 14 residues. The CDR3: CATSWGQGSYEQYF. The CDR3 DNA sequence: TGTGCCACCAGCTGGGGACAGGGTTCCTACGAGCAGTACTTC.

This chain uses TRBV7-9 with TRBJ2-1, with TRBD2 matching over 8 bases. The V segment lost 5 bases and the J segment 13 bases; nucleotides outside the gene matches: 13. The germline V gene encodes CDR1 SEHNR and CDR2 FQNEAQ (reference sequence). The CDR3 totals 14 residues. CDR3 sequence (DNA): TGTGCCAGCAGCCCGGTTAGCGGGGAGAGTCAACAGTTCTTC. As protein: CASSPVSGESQQFF.

V usage is TRBV28 and J usage is TRBJ1-4, with a possible D match to TRBD1 (6 bases). The CDR3 contains 15 residues. The V gene's germline CDR1 is MDHEN and CDR2 SYDVKM. V was trimmed by 7 bases and J by 5 bases, leaving 17 bases between them. CDR3 sequence reads: CASTLTDSRNEKLFF. The CDR3 DNA reads TGTGCCAGCACCCTAACGGACAGTAGGAATGAAAAACTGTTTTTT.

This sequence joins TRBV5-4 and TRBJ2-6, with TRBD2 matching 7 bases. After removal of 6 bases from V and 2 bases from J, the junction contained 5 bases not matched to a gene. This CDR3 contains 15 residues. Germline CDR1 SGHNT, CDR2 YYREEE (reference sequence). The CDR3 reads CASTLGGTGANVLTF. CDR3 nucleotides: TGTGCCAGCACCCTGGGGGGGACTGGGGCCAACGTCCTGACTTTC.

This clone was found once. The rearrangement links TRBV5-1 to TRBJ2-7; 10 bases agree with TRBD1. V gave up 1 base and J gave up 5 bases; unmatched junction bases: 6. CDR3 size: 15 residues. Germline loops: CDR1 SGHRS, CDR2 YFSETQ. The CDR3 is CASSLSWDRGHEQYF. The CDR3 coding sequence is TGCGCCAGCAGCTTGTCATGGGACAGGGGCCACGAGCAGTACTTC. Complete variable domain (other parts from reference TRBV5-1 and TRBJ2-7): KAGVTQTPRYLIKTRGQQVTLSCSPISGHRSVSWYQQTPGQGLQFLFEYFSETQRNKGNFPGRFSGRQFSNSRSEMNVSTLELGDSALYLCASSLSWDRGHEQYFGPGTRLTVT.

In its sample, this clone was seen once. CDR3 nucleotides: TGTGCCAGTAGTACTACGGGACAGGGAAATGGCGGCTACACCTTC. This sequence encodes CASSTTGQGNGGYTF. The gene calls are TRBV19 and TRBJ1-2, with TRBD1 matching 9 bases. The CDR3 runs to 15 residues. Trimming removed 4 bases from V and 8 bases from J; junction bases left unmatched: 11. The germline gives CDR1 LNHDA, CDR2 SQIVND (reference sequence).

The chain combines TRBV6-2 or TRBV6-3 with TRBJ1-1; maybe TRBD1 (5 bases). The CDR3 spans 15 residues. Germline loops: CDR1 MNHEY, CDR2 SVGEGT. Trimming left V 6 bases short and J 5 bases short, with 19 bases between. The CDR3 coding sequence is TGTGCCAGCAGCTCCCTTTATAAGGGACTGACTGAAGCTTTCTTT. This translates into CASSSLYKGLTEAFF.

The table lists this clone with a few counts. One junction end does not reproduce the germline sequence, and a read error may be involved. The chain recombines TRBV7-7 with TRBJ2-2, with 9 positions matching TRBD2. This CDR3 has 17 residues. The germline V gene encodes CDR1 SSHAT and CDR2 FNYEAQ (reference sequence). CDR3 DNA: TGTGCTAGCAGCCCAACCGGGACTAGCATCATGACCGGGGAGCTGTTTTTT. Its protein product is CASSPTGTSIMTGELFF.

CDR3 nucleotide sequence: TGTGCCAGCAGTAAACTCCGGACTAACGAGCAGTACTTC. Translated: CASSKLRTNEQYF. This sequence joins TRBV28 and TRBJ2-7, with a tentative D call TRBD2 (6 bases). Germline loops: CDR1 MDHEN, CDR2 SYDVKM. V lost 5 bases and J 5 bases, leaving 13 bases between the germline ends. The CDR3 spans 13 residues.

This rearrangement joins TRBV7-9 to TRBJ1-1; 8 bases agree with TRBD1. There are 14 residues in the CDR3. The germline V gene encodes CDR1 SEHNR and CDR2 FQNEAQ (reference sequence). Trimming at V came to 5 bases and at J to 3 bases, leaving 5 bases not matched to a gene. The CDR3 bases are TGTGCCAGCAGCAGCGGACAGGGAGACACTGAAGCTTTCTTT. Its protein is CASSSGQGDTEAFF.

The rearrangement joins TRBV6-5 to TRBJ1-6, with 9 bases lining up with TRBD1. CDR1 is MNHEY, CDR2 SVGAGI, per germline. V dropped 5 bases and J dropped 5; count of bases not matched to a gene: 4. This CDR3 has 15 residues. The CDR3 sequence is CASSRTGADNSPLHF. The CDR3 bases are TGTGCCAGCAGTAGGACAGGGGCGGATAATTCACCCCTCCACTTT.

This clone was found a few times. The V call is TRBV18, the J call TRBJ2-7; no clear D gene. This CDR3 region has 14 residues. Germline CDR1 and CDR2: KGHSH and LQKENI. Trimming stripped 2 bases from V and 0 bases from J, with 8 bases between. The CDR3: CASSPGRPSYEQYF. CDR3 nucleotide sequence: TGTGCCAGCTCACCAGGCAGGCCCTCCTACGAGCAGTACTTC.

The chain recombines TRBV5-8 with TRBJ2-5; 11 nucleotides agree with TRBD2. This CDR3 region has 17 residues. V trimming: 5 bases; J trimming: 1 base; junction bases outside the gene matches: 10. Germline V lookup: CDR1 SGHTS, CDR2 YDEGEE. The CDR3 DNA sequence: TGTGCCAGCAGTCGGACTAGCGGGCGATTATTCCAAGAGACCCAGTACTTC. Encoded protein: CASSRTSGRLFQETQYF.

The V gene is TRBV30, the J gene TRBJ2-7; 9 bases line up with TRBD1. The V gene's germline CDR1 is GTSNPN and CDR2 SVGIG (reference sequence). This CDR3 is 13 amino acids long. V lost 8 bases, J lost 6 bases, and 11 bases stayed unmatched. The CDR3, as DNA: TGTGCCGGGGACAGGGCCCAAGGGGGCGAGCAGTACTTC. Translated, it gives CAGDRAQGGEQYF.

This clone came up once. The CDR3 bases are TGCGCCAGCAGCGAACCCACTAGTGCTGCAGATACGCAGTATTTT. Translation gives CASSEPTSAADTQYF. The J gene is TRBJ2-3, the V gene TRBV5-1; TRBD2 is a possible D gene (5 bases). The CDR3 is made up of 15 amino acids. Germline V gene data show CDR1 as SGHRS and CDR2 as YFSETQ. Trimming left V 4 bases short and J 4 bases short, with 16 bases between. The whole variable domain, remainder taken from reference TRBV5-1 and TRBJ2-3, is KAGVTQTPRYLIKTRGQQVTLSCSPISGHRSVSWYQQTPGQGLQFLFEYFSETQRNKGNFPGRFSGRQFSNSRSEMNVSTLELGDSALYLCASSEPTSAADTQYFGPGTRLTVL.

On this clone: This sample includes further DNA sequences coding for the same CDR3. The chain employs TRBV7-9 and TRBJ2-7; tentative D call: TRBD2 (6 bases). The CDR3 is 15 residues long. The germline CDR1 and CDR2 sequences are SEHNR and FQNEAQ (reference sequence). V lost 4 bases to trimming and J lost 6 bases, with 19 bases between them. The CDR3 sequence: CASSSTTSGVGEQYF. The CDR3 DNA reads as TGTGCCAGCAGCTCCACGACATCGGGGGTCGGCGAGCAGTACTTC.

Concerning this clone itself: A read error may produce the germline difference seen at one junction end. Within the sample, other DNA sequences also encode this same CDR3. The chain carries TRBV10-3 and TRBJ2-5; D is undetermined. Germline V gives CDR1 ENHRY, CDR2 SYGVKD. There are 13 residues in the CDR3. DNA for the CDR3: TGTGCCATCTCGGAGCTAAACCAGGAGACCCAGTACTTC. Translating it yields CAISELNQETQYF.